Presented here are 13 T cell receptor beta chains from one specimen sequenced in a study of T cells in Graves' hyperthyroidism and ophthalmopathy. Researchers amplified the TCR beta CDR3 regions from RNA transcripts. HTBI primers were employed in a first-round RT-PCR of the TCR CDR3. TCRdb redid the calling of the multiplex PCR reads with MiXCR, one entry per CDR3 protein. The sample contains 500,000 to 750,000 distinct CDR3 sequences, around 14% of which appear only once. Sequenced input: blood. All receptors derive from a young woman with Graves' ophthalmopathy.

This clonotype was seen many times. The J gene is TRBJ2-7, the V gene TRBV4-3, with no clear D. This CDR3 is 16 amino acids long. Germline CDR1 and CDR2: LGHNA and YSLEER. The V gene lost 0 bases and the J gene lost 6 bases, with 18 bases spanning the gap. CDR3: CASSQDSLPWPAEQYF. CDR3 bases: TGCGCCAGCAGCCAAGACTCACTTCCCTGGCCCGCCGAGCAGTACTTC.

This sequence joins TRBV6-2 or TRBV6-3 and TRBJ2-3, with D hard to call. The CDR3 length is 14 residues. The germline V and J ends were trimmed by 2 bases and 5 bases, with 11 bases remaining between them. Germline CDR1 MNHEY, CDR2 SVGEGT. The CDR3 reads CASSYMAVVDTQYF. The CDR3 nucleotides read TGTGCCAGCAGTTACATGGCAGTAGTAGATACGCAGTATTTT.

The CDR3 nucleotides are TGTGCCAGCAGCGCGGGACAGGGGCCGTCCTACGAGCAGTACTTC. This codes for CASSAGQGPSYEQYF. J is TRBJ2-7 and V is TRBV9; 10 positions agree with TRBD1. Germline V lookup: CDR1 SGDLS, CDR2 YYNGEE. This CDR3 is 15 amino acids long. V lost 3 bases to trimming and J lost 1 base; unmatched junction nucleotides: 4.

Concerning this clonotype itself: The junction departs from the called germline gene at one end, perhaps through a read error. This chain uses TRBV2 with TRBJ1-1, with 11 bases aligning to TRBD1. The V gene's germline CDR1 is SNHLY and CDR2 FYNNEI. This CDR3 spans 15 amino acids. The CDR3 DNA is TGTGCCAGCAGTGGGACAGGGGGCGGCGTCACTGAAACTTTCTTT. It encodes CASSGTGGGVTETFF.

This clonotype was observed many times. CDR3 loop: CASSVEIGEGRGTEAFF. The CDR3 coding sequence is TGTGCCAGCAGCGTAGAAATTGGTGAGGGGAGAGGCACTGAAGCTTTCTTT. The chain links TRBV9 to TRBJ1-1, with D tentatively TRBD1 (5 bases). The CDR3 covers 17 residues. Deletions cut 0 bases from V and 4 bases from J, with 19 bases between. Germline V gene sequence: CDR1 SGDLS, CDR2 YYNGEE.

The rearrangement uses TRBV19 and TRBJ2-1; 9 bases agree with TRBD1. The V gene's germline CDR1 is LNHDA and CDR2 SQIVND (reference sequence). J was trimmed by 0 bases and V by 6 bases; bases with no gene match: 15. The CDR3 has 19 residues. The CDR3 DNA reads TGTGCCAGTAGCGCCGGGACAGGGAGGCTCCCTAGCTCCTACAATGAGCAGTTCTTC. This codes for CASSAGTGRLPSSYNEQFF.

This clonotype was seen ten or more times. The rearrangement joins TRBV6-1 to TRBJ1-2; weak D call: TRBD1 (5 bases). Trimming pared 6 bases from V and 8 bases from J, leaving 16 bases between. CDR3 length equals 13 residues. The germline V gene encodes CDR1 MNHNS and CDR2 SASEGT. The CDR3 DNA reads as TGTGCCAGCAGCGACAGTTCTCTAGGGGGCTACACCTTC. Translation gives CASSDSSLGGYTF.

This clonotype has at least ten counts. The genes are TRBV6-2 or TRBV6-3 and TRBJ2-2; tentatively, D is TRBD2 (5 bases). Germline V lookup: CDR1 MNHEY, CDR2 SVGEGT. There are 17 residues in the CDR3. The germline V and J ends were trimmed by 2 bases and 0 bases, with 13 bases remaining between them. CDR3 coding DNA: TGTGCCAGCAGTTACCCGGACGGGATAGCGAACACCGGGGAGCTGTTTTTT. Translating it yields CASSYPDGIANTGELFF.

Concerning this clonotype: With a much larger clone just one base away, this may be a read error. The chain couples TRBV20-1 to TRBJ1-5; D not resolved. The CDR3 is 15 amino acids. From germline, CDR1 is DFQATT and CDR2 SNEGSKA (reference sequence). The V gene lost 2 bases and the J gene lost 0 bases, with 11 bases spanning the gap. CDR3 coding DNA: TGCAGTGCTAGATCCGGATTTTATAGCAATCAGCCCCAGCATTTT. Amino acid sequence: CSARSGFYSNQPQHF.

The chain combines TRBV7-8 with TRBJ1-2, with TRBD1 matching 10 bases. The CDR3 length is 14 residues. J was trimmed by 5 bases and V by 5 bases; bases with no gene match: 5. Germline CDR1 reads SGHVS; CDR2 reads FQNEAQ. The CDR3 reads CASSRWTGGYGYTF. CDR3 coding DNA: TGTGCCAGCAGCCGATGGACAGGGGGGTATGGCTACACCTTC.

This clonotype has only a few counts. The chain carries TRBV7-2 and TRBJ1-3; maybe TRBD1 (6 bases). V lost 1 base, J lost 2 bases, and 15 bases lay in between. The germline V gene encodes CDR1 SGHTA and CDR2 FQGNSA. The CDR3 is made up of 17 amino acids. The CDR3 nucleotides are TGTGCCAGCAGCTTAGGCGGGGGGGCGCGGACTGGAAACACCATATATTTT. Translation gives CASSLGGGARTGNTIYF. The whole variable domain, remainder taken from reference TRBV7-2 and TRBJ1-3, is GAGVSQSPSNKVTEKGKDVELRCDPISGHTALYWYRQSLGQGLEFLIYFQGNSAPDKSGLPSDRFSAERTGGSVSTLTIQRTQQEDSAVYLCASSLGGGARTGNTIYFGEGSWLTVV.

This chain links TRBV19 with TRBJ2-1; TRBD2 matches 8 bases. V lost 5 bases, J lost 5 bases, and 14 bases stayed unmatched. The CDR3 extends over 17 amino acids. Germline V gene sequence: CDR1 LNHDA, CDR2 SQIVND (reference sequence). The DNA for the CDR3 is TGTGCCAGTAGTCTCCGAACCGGGACTAGGAGAGACAATGAGCAGTTCTTC. Protein product: CASSLRTGTRRDNEQFF.

This clonotype was seen at least ten times. The rearrangement uses TRBV6-1 and TRBJ2-7; 9 nucleotides line up with TRBD2. The germline V gene has CDR1 MNHNS and CDR2 SASEGT. The CDR3 sequence is 13 residues long. The V segment lost 8 bases and the J segment 5 bases; nucleotides outside the gene matches: 7. CDR3 amino acids: CASAASGNHEQYF. The CDR3 DNA sequence: TGTGCCAGCGCGGCTAGCGGGAACCACGAGCAGTACTTC.